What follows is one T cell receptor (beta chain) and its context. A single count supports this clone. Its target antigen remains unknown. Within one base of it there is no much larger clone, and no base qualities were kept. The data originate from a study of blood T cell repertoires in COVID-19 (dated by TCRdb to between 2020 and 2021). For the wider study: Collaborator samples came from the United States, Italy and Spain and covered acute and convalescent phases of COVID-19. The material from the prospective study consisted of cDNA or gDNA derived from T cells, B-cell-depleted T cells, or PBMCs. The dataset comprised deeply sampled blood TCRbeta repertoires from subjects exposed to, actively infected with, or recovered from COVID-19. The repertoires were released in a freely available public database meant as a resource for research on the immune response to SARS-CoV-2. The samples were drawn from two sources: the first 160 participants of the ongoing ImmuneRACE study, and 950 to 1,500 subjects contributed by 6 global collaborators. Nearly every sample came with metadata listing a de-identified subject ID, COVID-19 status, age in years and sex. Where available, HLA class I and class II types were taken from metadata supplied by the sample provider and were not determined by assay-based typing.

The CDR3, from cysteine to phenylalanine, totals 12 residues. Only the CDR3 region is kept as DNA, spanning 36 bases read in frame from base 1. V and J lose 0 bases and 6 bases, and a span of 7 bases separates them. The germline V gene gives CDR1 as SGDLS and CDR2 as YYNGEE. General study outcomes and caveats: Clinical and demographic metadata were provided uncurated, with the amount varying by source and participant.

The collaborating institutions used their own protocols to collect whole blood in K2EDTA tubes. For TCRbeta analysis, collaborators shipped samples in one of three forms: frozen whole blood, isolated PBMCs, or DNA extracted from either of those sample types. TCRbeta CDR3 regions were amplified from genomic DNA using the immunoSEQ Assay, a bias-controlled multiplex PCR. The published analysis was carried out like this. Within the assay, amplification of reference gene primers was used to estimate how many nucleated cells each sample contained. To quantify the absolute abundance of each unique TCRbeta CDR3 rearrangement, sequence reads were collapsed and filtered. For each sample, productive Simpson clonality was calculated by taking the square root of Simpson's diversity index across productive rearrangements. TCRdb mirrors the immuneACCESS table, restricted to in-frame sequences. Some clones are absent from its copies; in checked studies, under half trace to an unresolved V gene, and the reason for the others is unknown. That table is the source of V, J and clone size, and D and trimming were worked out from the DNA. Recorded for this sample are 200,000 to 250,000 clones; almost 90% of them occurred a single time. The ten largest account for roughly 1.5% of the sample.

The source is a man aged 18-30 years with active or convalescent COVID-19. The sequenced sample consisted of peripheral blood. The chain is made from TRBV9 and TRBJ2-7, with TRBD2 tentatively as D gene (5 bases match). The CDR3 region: CASSVGGSEQYF. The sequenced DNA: TGTGCCAGCAGCGTAGGAGGGTCCGAGCAGTACTTC.